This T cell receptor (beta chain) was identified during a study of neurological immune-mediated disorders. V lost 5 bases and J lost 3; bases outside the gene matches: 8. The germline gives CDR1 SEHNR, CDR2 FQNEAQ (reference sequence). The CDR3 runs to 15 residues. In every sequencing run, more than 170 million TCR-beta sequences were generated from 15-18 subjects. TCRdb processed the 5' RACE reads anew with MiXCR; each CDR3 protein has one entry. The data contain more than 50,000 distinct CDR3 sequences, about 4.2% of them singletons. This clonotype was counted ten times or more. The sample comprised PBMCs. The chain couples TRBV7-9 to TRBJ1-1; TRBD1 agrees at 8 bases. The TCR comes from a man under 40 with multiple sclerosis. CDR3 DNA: TGTGCCAGCAGCGCGCTGGACAGGGCCCACACTGAAGCTTTCTTT. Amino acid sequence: CASSALDRAHTEAFF.